The next 22 T cell receptor beta chains were all read from a single sample in a study of early T cells in non-severe SARS-CoV-2 infection. TCRdb processed the 5' RACE reads anew with MiXCR; each CDR3 protein has one entry. Altogether nearly 95,000 distinct CDR3 sequences are present, 16% being singletons, with the ten largest covering about 5%. The sample consisted of whole blood, taken at baseline. The receptors stem from an adult who was a healthcare worker with PCR-confirmed SARS-CoV-2 infection or an uninfected control (not recorded which).

A few counts support this clonotype. This rearrangement joins TRBV12-3 or TRBV12-4 to TRBJ2-5, with D uncertain. The CDR3 sequence is 12 residues long. V was trimmed by 4 bases and J by 1 base, leaving 4 bases between them. Here the CDR3 reads CASSWSQETQYF. In nucleotides, the CDR3 is TGTGCCAGCAGTTGGTCCCAAGAGACCCAGTACTTC.

This clonotype was seen ten or more times. The chain uses TRBV18 and TRBJ2-1; D may be TRBD2 (6 bases). CDR1 is KGHSH, CDR2 LQKENI, per germline. The CDR3 has 15 amino acids. The V gene lost 2 bases and the J gene lost 4 bases, with 12 bases spanning the gap. The CDR3 loop is CASSPNLASYNEQFF. The CDR3 DNA is TGTGCCAGCTCACCAAACCTAGCGAGTTACAATGAGCAGTTCTTC. Combining the CDR3 with reference TRBV18 and TRBJ2-1 gives the whole variable domain NAGVMQNPRHLVRRRGQEARLRCSPMKGHSHVYWYRQLPEEGLKFMVYLQKENIIDESGMPKERFSAEFPKEGPSILRIQQVVRGDSAAYFCASSPNLASYNEQFFGPGTRLTVL.

The sample holds a few counts of this clonotype. The chain joins TRBV7-2 to TRBJ2-4, with D unresolved. Germline loops: CDR1 SGHTA, CDR2 FQGNSA. V was clipped by 1 base and J by 6 bases, with 7 bases between them. This CDR3 region has 13 residues. For the CDR3, the DNA is TGTGCCAGCAGCTTAGGGCAGAGAAACATTCAGTACTTC. This sequence encodes CASSLGQRNIQYF.

This clonotype was counted a few times. This rearrangement joins TRBV7-2 to TRBJ2-1; D may be TRBD1 or TRBD2 (5 bases each). This CDR3 is 13 amino acids long. Trimming took off 4 bases at V and 10 bases at J, with 14 bases between the two ends. Germline CDR1 SGHTA, CDR2 FQGNSA. The CDR3 sequence is CASSSVRGREQFF. CDR3 sequence (DNA): TGTGCCAGCAGCTCGGTCCGGGGCCGCGAGCAGTTCTTC.

This clonotype was seen a handful of times. This rearrangement joins TRBV7-9 to TRBJ2-7; TRBD2 agrees at 7 bases. Unmatched junction bases numbered 11, after V lost 10 bases and J lost 5 bases. Germline CDR1 is SEHNR and CDR2 is FQNEAQ (reference sequence). CDR3 length equals 13 residues. The CDR3 DNA follows: TGTGCCACGAGCCCCGGGGGGAACCACGAGCAGTACTTC. Translated: CATSPGGNHEQYF.

This clonotype was recorded a few times. This chain uses TRBV30 with TRBJ2-7; TRBD2 might be the D (5 bases). CDR1 is GTSNPN, CDR2 SVGIG, per germline (reference sequence). The CDR3 has 15 amino acids. V lost 0 bases and J lost 3, with 15 bases in between. CDR3 amino acids: CAWSVLGTLDYEQYF. CDR3 in DNA: TGTGCCTGGAGTGTACTAGGCACTCTGGACTACGAGCAGTACTTC. The full variable domain, completed using reference TRBV30 and TRBJ2-7, is SQTIHQWPATLVQPVGSPLSLECTVEGTSNPNLYWYRQAAGRGLQLLFYSVGIGQISSEVPQNLSASRPQDRQFILSSKKLLLSDSGFYLCAWSVLGTLDYEQYFGPGTRLTVT.

This clonotype was recorded a few times. The chain links TRBV18 to TRBJ2-1; D gene uncertain. Germline-derived CDR1 and CDR2 are KGHSH and LQKENI. The germline V and J ends were trimmed by 0 bases and 5 bases, with 8 bases remaining between them. The CDR3 contains 14 residues. The CDR3 sequence: CASSPPSPHNEQFF. DNA for the CDR3: TGTGCCAGCTCACCACCTAGCCCCCACAATGAGCAGTTCTTC.

This clonotype has only a few counts. The J gene is TRBJ2-7, the V gene TRBV28; D ambiguous. Trimming left V 10 bases short and J 3 bases short, with 22 bases between. The V gene's germline CDR1 is MDHEN and CDR2 SYDVKM. The CDR3 is made up of 15 amino acids. CDR3 nucleotides: TGTGCCACGCACGGCCGCTTTGGCCCCGACTACGAGCAGTACTTC. This gives the protein CATHGRFGPDYEQYF.

This clonotype was counted at least ten times. The chain joins TRBV7-2 to TRBJ1-5; D not certain. CDR1 is SGHTA, CDR2 FQGNSA, per germline. Between the trimmed V and J ends, which lost 5 bases and 4 bases, there was a span of 15 bases. This CDR3 spans 15 amino acids. In DNA form, the CDR3 reads TGTGCCAGCAGCCCCCGTTCTGGAGGGAATCAGCCCCAGCATTTT. Translated, it gives CASSPRSGGNQPQHF.

This sequence joins TRBV4-3 and TRBJ2-7; a weak D match, TRBD1 (5 bases). The V end lost 0 bases, the J end lost 4 bases, and 7 bases lay between the germline ends. Germline-derived CDR1 and CDR2 are LGHNA and YSLEER. The CDR3 sequence is 13 residues long. The CDR3 DNA reads as TGCGCCAGCAGCCAAGAGCAGGGTTACGAGCAGTACTTC. This encodes CASSQEQGYEQYF.

This sequence joins TRBV6-1 and TRBJ1-5, with a weak D call TRBD1 (5 bases). This CDR3 is built from 13 residues. Trimming took 2 bases from V and 5 from J, leaving 7 bases between them. Germline lookup yields CDR1 MNHNS and CDR2 SASEGT. In nucleotides, the CDR3 is TGTGCCAGCAGTGAATTAGGGGATCAGCCCCAGCATTTT. It yields the protein CASSELGDQPQHF.

The chain employs TRBV12-3 or TRBV12-4 and TRBJ2-2, with 7 bases identical to TRBD2. The J segment lost 6 bases and the V segment lost 5 bases, leaving 3 bases of the junction unmatched. The CDR3 loop spans 13 amino acids. The CDR3 region has the DNA TGTGCCAGCAGTGTGACTAGCCCCGGGGAGCTGTTTTTT. It yields the protein CASSVTSPGELFF.

In its sample, this clonotype was seen a few times. The chain uses TRBV5-6 and TRBJ2-5, with TRBD1 identical over 10 bases. J lost 2 bases, V lost 1 base, and 8 bases had no gene match. In germline, CDR1 is SGHDT, CDR2 YYEEEE. The CDR3 extends over 17 amino acids. CDR3 DNA sequence: TGTGCCAGCAGCTTGACTAGGACAGGGGGGTATCAAGAGACCCAGTACTTC. Amino acid sequence: CASSLTRTGGYQETQYF.

This clonotype appeared a few times. This sequence joins TRBV7-3 and TRBJ2-1; TRBD1 is a possible D gene (5 bases). With 6 bases removed from V and 6 bases from J, the gap between germline ends came to 18 bases. The germline V gene encodes CDR1 SGHTA and CDR2 FQGTGA. The CDR3 spans 15 residues. CDR3 residues: CASRQDPPWTNEQFF. In DNA form, the CDR3 reads TGTGCCAGCAGACAGGACCCACCGTGGACCAATGAGCAGTTCTTC.

In its sample, this clonotype was seen once. The chain is built from TRBV10-3 and TRBJ2-1; TRBD1 or TRBD2 may be the D gene (6 bases each). V lost 8 bases, J lost 1 base, and 15 bases lay in between. Germline V gene sequence: CDR1 ENHRY, CDR2 SYGVKD. The CDR3 totals 15 residues. The CDR3 nucleotides are TGTGCCATCCAGGAGGGGGGAGAGTCCTACAATGAGCAGTTCTTC. Translated: CAIQEGGESYNEQFF.

The sample holds a few counts of this clonotype. The rearrangement uses TRBV4-1 and TRBJ2-7, with TRBD1 matching 8 bases. The germline gives CDR1 MGHRA, CDR2 YSYEKL. The CDR3 is 14 amino acids. J was trimmed by 4 bases and V by 2 bases; bases with no gene match: 4. DNA for the CDR3: TGCGCCAGCAGCCAACAGGACAGGGAGTACGAGCAGTACTTC. Protein product: CASSQQDREYEQYF.

This clonotype was counted a few times. The V gene is TRBV4-2, the J gene TRBJ2-5, with TRBD2 as a possible D gene (6 bases). V lost 1 base and J lost 5, with 11 bases in between. This CDR3 has 14 amino acids. The germline CDR1 and CDR2 sequences are LGHNA and YNFKEQ. The chain's CDR3 is CASSQASEGETQYF. The CDR3 coding sequence is TGTGCCAGCAGCCAAGCTTCGGAGGGGGAGACCCAGTACTTC.

This clonotype was recorded a few times. The chain recombines TRBV13 with TRBJ1-2, with no clear D. Trimming removed 1 base at V and 0 bases at J, with 6 bases between. The V gene's germline CDR1 is PRHDT and CDR2 FYEKMQ (reference sequence). This CDR3 contains 14 residues. The DNA for the CDR3 is TGTGCCAGCAGCTTAGAGAGAGCTAACTATGGCTACACCTTC. Translating gives CASSLERANYGYTF.

This clonotype was seen only a few times. The V gene is TRBV12-3 or TRBV12-4, the J gene TRBJ1-1; D perhaps matches TRBD1 (6 bases). The CDR3 extends over 13 amino acids. The V and J ends lost 5 bases and 5 bases respectively, with 12 bases between them. CDR3 in amino acids: CASSTGIGTEAFF. The CDR3 nucleotides are TGTGCCAGCAGTACAGGGATTGGGACTGAAGCTTTCTTT.

V usage is TRBV9 and J usage is TRBJ2-1; 11 bases are shared with TRBD2. Germline V lookup: CDR1 SGDLS, CDR2 YYNGEE. The CDR3 has 17 amino acids. Unmatched junction bases numbered 11, after V lost 4 bases and J lost 5 bases. CDR3 in DNA: TGTGCCAGCAGCATCTACCCCGGGACTAGCGGCCACAATGAGCAGTTCTTC. Protein sequence: CASSIYPGTSGHNEQFF.

This clonotype has ten or more counts. The chain is built from TRBV5-1 and TRBJ2-5, with D hard to call. The germline V gene encodes CDR1 SGHRS and CDR2 YFSETQ. CDR3 size: 13 residues. V lost 1 base to trimming and J lost 5 bases, with 9 bases between them. The CDR3 sequence is CASSLSVFETQYF. In DNA, the CDR3 is TGCGCCAGCAGCTTGAGCGTTTTCGAGACCCAGTACTTC.

This clonotype occurred a few times. The rearrangement joins TRBV19 to TRBJ2-2; D gene unclear. Germline-derived CDR1 and CDR2 are LNHDA and SQIVND (reference sequence). Trimming left V 5 bases short and J 7 bases short, with 20 bases between. The CDR3 runs to 16 residues. This CDR3 is CASSPFPGPLFGELFF. The CDR3 nucleotides read TGTGCCAGTAGTCCCTTCCCAGGTCCGCTTTTCGGGGAGCTGTTTTTT. The complete variable domain, with remaining parts taken from reference TRBV19 and TRBJ2-2, reads DGGITQSPKYLFRKEGQNVTLSCEQNLNHDAMYWYRQDPGQGLRLIYYSQIVNDFQKGDIAEGYSVSREKKESFPLTVTSAQKNPTAFYLCASSPFPGPLFGELFFGEGSRLTVL.